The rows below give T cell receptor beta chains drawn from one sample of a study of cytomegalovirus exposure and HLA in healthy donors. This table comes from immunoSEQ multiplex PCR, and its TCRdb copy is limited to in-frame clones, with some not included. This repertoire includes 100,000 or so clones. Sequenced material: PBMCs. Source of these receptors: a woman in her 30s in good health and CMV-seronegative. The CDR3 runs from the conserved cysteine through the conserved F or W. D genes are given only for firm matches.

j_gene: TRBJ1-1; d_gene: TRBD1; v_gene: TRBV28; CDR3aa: CASRGDRGNTEAFF; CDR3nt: TGTGCCAGCAGGGGGGACAGGGGAAACACTGAAGCTTTCTTT
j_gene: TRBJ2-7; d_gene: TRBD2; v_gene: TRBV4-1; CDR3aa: CANSQDRASGSHEQYF; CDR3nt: TGCGCCAACAGCCAAGATCGGGCTAGCGGGAGTCACGAGCAGTACTTC
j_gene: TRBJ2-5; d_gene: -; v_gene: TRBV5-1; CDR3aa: CASSLAVEETQYF; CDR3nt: TGCGCCAGCAGCTTGGCCGTAGAAGAGACCCAGTACTTC
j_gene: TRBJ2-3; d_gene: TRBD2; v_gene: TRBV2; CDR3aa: CAGLASAGGTDTQYF; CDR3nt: TGTGCCGGCCTAGCCTCAGCGGGGGGCACAGATACGCAGTATTTT
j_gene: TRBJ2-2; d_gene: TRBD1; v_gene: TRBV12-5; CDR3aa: CASGQRQGDTGELFF; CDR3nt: TGTGCTAGTGGTCAACGACAGGGGGACACCGGGGAGCTGTTTTTT
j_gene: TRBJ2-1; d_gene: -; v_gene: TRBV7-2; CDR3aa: CASSFRNEQFF; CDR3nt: TGTGCCAGCAGTTTTCGCAATGAGCAGTTCTTC
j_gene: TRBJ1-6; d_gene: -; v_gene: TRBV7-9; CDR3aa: CASSHGGPNSPLHF; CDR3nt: TGTGCCAGCAGCCACGGGGGGCCGAATTCACCCCTCCACTTT
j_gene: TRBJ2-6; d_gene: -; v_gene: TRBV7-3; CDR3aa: CASSLTGGSGANVLTF; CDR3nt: TGTGCCAGCAGCTTAACTGGCGGCTCTGGGGCCAACGTCCTGACTTTC
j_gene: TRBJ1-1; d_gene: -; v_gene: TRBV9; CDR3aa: CASSSRGGDNTEAFF; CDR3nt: TGTGCCAGCAGCTCCCGTGGGGGGGATAACACTGAAGCTTTCTTT
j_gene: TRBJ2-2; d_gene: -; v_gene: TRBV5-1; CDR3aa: CASSLVRFRITGELFF; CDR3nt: TGCGCCAGCAGCTTGGTTAGGTTCAGGATAACCGGGGAGCTGTTTTTT
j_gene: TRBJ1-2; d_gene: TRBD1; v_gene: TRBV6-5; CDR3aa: CASSEDRDGYGYTF; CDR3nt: TGTGCCAGCAGTGAAGACAGGGATGGCTATGGCTACACCTTC
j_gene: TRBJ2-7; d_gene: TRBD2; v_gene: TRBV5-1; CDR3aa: CASSLETSASSYEQYF; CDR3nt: TGCGCCAGCAGCTTGGAGACTAGCGCGAGCTCCTACGAGCAGTACTTC
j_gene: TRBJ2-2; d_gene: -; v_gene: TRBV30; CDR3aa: CAWRTTGSGTGELFF; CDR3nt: TGTGCCTGGAGGACCACAGGGTCGGGCACCGGGGAGCTGTTTTTT
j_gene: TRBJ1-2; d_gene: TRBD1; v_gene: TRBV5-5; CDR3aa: CASSPDRGRLTGYTF; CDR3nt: TGTGCCAGCAGCCCGGACAGGGGGCGTCTTACTGGCTACACCTTC
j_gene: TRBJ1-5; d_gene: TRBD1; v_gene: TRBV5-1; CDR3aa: CASSLTGGNQPQHF; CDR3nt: TGCGCCAGCAGCCTGACAGGGGGCAATCAGCCCCAGCATTTT
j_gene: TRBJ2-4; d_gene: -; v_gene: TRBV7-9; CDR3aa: CASSLDGAKNIQYF; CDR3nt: TGTGCCAGCAGCTTAGACGGGGCCAAAAACATTCAGTACTTC
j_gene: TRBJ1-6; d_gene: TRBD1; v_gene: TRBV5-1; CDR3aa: CASREGNRGLDSPLHF; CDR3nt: TGCGCCAGCAGGGAGGGTAACAGGGGGCTGGATTCACCCCTCCACTTT
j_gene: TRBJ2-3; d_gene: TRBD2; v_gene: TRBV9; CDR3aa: CASSVADSGGPDTQYF; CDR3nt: TGTGCCAGCAGCGTAGCGGATAGCGGGGGGCCAGATACGCAGTATTTT
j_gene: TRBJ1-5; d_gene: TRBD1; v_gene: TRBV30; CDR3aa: CAWRARDRGVNQPQHF; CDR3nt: TGTGCCTGGAGAGCGAGGGACAGGGGAGTCAATCAGCCCCAGCATTTT
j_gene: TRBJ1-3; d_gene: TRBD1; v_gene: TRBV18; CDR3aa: CASSPRDSSSSGNTIYF; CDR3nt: TGTGCCAGCTCACCTAGGGACAGCTCCTCCTCTGGAAACACCATATATTTT
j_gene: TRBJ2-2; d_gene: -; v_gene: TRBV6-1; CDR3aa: CASTRQENTGELFF; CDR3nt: TGTGCCAGCACCAGACAGGAAAACACCGGGGAGCTGTTTTTT
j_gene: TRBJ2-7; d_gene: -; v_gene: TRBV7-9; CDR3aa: CASSFGSYEQYF; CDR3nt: TGTGCCAGCAGCTTTGGGAGCTACGAGCAGTACTTC
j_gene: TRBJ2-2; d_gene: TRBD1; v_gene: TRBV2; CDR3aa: CASGRGTGKFTGELFF; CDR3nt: TGTGCCAGCGGCAGGGGGACAGGGAAATTCACCGGGGAGCTGTTTTTT
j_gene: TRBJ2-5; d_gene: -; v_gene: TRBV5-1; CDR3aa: CTSSPLDGGETQYF; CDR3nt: TGCACCAGCAGTCCGTTGGACGGGGGAGAGACCCAGTACTTC
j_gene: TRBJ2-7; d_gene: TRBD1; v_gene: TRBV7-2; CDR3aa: CASSFGTGAREQYF; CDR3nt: TGTGCCAGCAGCTTCGGGACAGGGGCTCGGGAGCAGTACTTC
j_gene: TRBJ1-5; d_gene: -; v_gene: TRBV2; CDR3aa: CASSEAPKETGRGPQHF; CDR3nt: TGTGCCAGCAGTGAAGCCCCTAAGGAGACAGGCAGAGGGCCCCAGCATTTT